These T cell receptor beta chains were read from a single sample in a study of blood T cell repertoires in COVID-19. Method: immunoSEQ multiplex PCR; TCRdb's copy keeps in-frame clones and lacks some. The table has 50,000 to 80,000 clones, 75% to 95% seen once. Sequencing was performed on peripheral blood. These receptors were collected from a woman aged 80 or over with active COVID-19. CDR3s leave out the opening cysteine and the closing phenylalanine or tryptophan. A D gene is named only where the DNA matches it firmly.

j_gene | d_gene | v_gene | CDR3aa
TRBJ1-5 | NA | TRBV24-1 | ATSGQGWNQPQH
TRBJ2-7 | TRBD2 | TRBV18 | ASSPPGGGYEQY
TRBJ2-5 | NA | TRBV28 | ASTTWEGGETQY
TRBJ1-2 | NA | TRBV5-1 | ASSLLTANYGYT
TRBJ2-7 | NA | TRBV6-4 | ASVRQSYEQY
TRBJ2-2 | NA | TRBV3-1/TRBV3-2 | ASSPTRGLTGELF
TRBJ1-1 | NA | TRBV7-9 | ASSPYQGTVMNTEAF
TRBJ2-2 | TRBD1 | TRBV25-1 | ASSAQGDSEWVF
TRBJ2-5 | NA | TRBV2 | ASSKETQY
TRBJ2-3 | TRBD2 | TRBV28 | ASTGLAGADTQY
TRBJ2-3 | NA | TRBV5-4 | ASSLGSGTSTDTQY
TRBJ2-3 | TRBD1 | TRBV19 | ASSVNRGRLADTQY
TRBJ1-5 | TRBD1 | TRBV19 | ASRGTGKGQPQH
TRBJ2-1 | TRBD2 | TRBV2 | ASAGGLDNNEQF
TRBJ2-3 | TRBD1 | TRBV7-9 | ASSSSGGSTDTQY
TRBJ1-2 | TRBD1 | TRBV6-6 | ASSPGTGSGYT
TRBJ2-2 | TRBD1 | TRBV6-4 | ASSALRGSGELF
TRBJ1-2 | NA | TRBV4-1 | ASSQPGGANYGYT
TRBJ2-2 | TRBD2 | TRBV18 | ASSPGTSVNTGELF
TRBJ1-5 | NA | TRBV11-3 | ASSLVQPNQPQH
TRBJ1-2 | NA | TRBV2 | ASSESLKGAYGYT
TRBJ1-5 | TRBD1 | TRBV19 | ASSRPWQGVGQPQH
TRBJ2-5 | TRBD2 | TRBV5-1 | ASAPGVAGETQY
TRBJ2-3 | TRBD1 | TRBV28 | ASSSSRTGSTDTQY
TRBJ2-7 | TRBD1 | TRBV7-9 | ASSLVGTGVPEQY
TRBJ2-6 | TRBD1 | TRBV5-1 | ASSARQGVLSGANVLT
TRBJ2-1 | TRBD2 | TRBV12-3/TRBV12-4 | ASSSGLGNEQF
TRBJ2-3 | NA | TRBV27 | ASSLLGYFGPAHVSTDTQY
TRBJ2-3 | NA | TRBV7-6 | ASSLSSGAADTQY
TRBJ1-6 | TRBD1 | TRBV27 | ASSWDSPRVSSPLH
TRBJ2-3 | NA | TRBV5-4 | ASSLRFADTQY
TRBJ2-3 | NA | TRBV9 | ASSVDPGSTDTQY
TRBJ1-5 | TRBD1 | TRBV28 | ASRDREPYSNQPQH
TRBJ1-3 | NA | TRBV30 | AWSDLGGLTLRPKNTIY
TRBJ2-3 | TRBD2 | TRBV11-2 | ASRRGPSATSGADTQY
TRBJ2-5 | TRBD2 | TRBV5-4 | ASSISGHETQY
TRBJ2-3 | TRBD2 | TRBV5-1 | ASSGGLAGTDTQY
TRBJ2-5 | TRBD2 | TRBV5-1 | ASSFGGDQETQY
TRBJ2-2 | NA | TRBV7-9 | ASSFRGRNGELF
TRBJ1-4 | NA | TRBV30 | AWGSYEKLF
TRBJ2-3 | TRBD2 | TRBV5-1 | ASSLIAGGHNTQY
TRBJ2-1 | TRBD2 | TRBV11-3 | ASSLDGSGRRSYNEQF
TRBJ2-7 | NA | TRBV9 | ASSAQRTPYEQY
TRBJ2-1 | TRBD2 | TRBV28 | ASSPPQLAGGPNEQF
TRBJ1-2 | NA | TRBV2 | ASSQTTGPSGYT